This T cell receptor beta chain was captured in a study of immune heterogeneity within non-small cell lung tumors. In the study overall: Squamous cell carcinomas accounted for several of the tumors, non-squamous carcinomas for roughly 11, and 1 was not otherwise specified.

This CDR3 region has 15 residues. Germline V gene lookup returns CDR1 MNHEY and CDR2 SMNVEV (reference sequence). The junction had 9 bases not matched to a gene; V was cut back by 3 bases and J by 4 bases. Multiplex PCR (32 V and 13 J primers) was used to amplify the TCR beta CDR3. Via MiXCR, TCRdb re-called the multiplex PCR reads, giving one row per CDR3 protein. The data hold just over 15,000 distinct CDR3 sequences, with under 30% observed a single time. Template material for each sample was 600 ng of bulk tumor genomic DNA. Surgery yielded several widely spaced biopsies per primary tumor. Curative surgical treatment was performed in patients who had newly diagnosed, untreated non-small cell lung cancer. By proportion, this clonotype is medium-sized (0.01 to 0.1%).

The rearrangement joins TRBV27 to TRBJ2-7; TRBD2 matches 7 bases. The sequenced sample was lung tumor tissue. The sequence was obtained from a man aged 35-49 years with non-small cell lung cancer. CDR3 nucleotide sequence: TGTGCCAGCAGTTTCGGGGAGGGTACTACGTACGAGCAGTACTTC. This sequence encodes CASSFGEGTTYEQYF.